This is a list of T cell receptor beta chains from one sample in a study of T cell responses to AZD1222 COVID-19 vaccine. Libraries were prepared by immunoSEQ multiplex PCR; TCRdb keeps only in-frame clonotypes and omits some of them. The table has about 110,000 clones, over 75% seen once. The material was peripheral blood, obtained on day 0 of AZD1222 vaccination. Every receptor here comes from an adult in good health. Each CDR3 is given with its conserved first and last residue. The D gene is left open where the match is weak. Where a row states a size, it is once, few, many or the class of an expanded clone; other rows omit it.

clone_size d_call j_call v_call cdr3_nt cdr3_aa
. . TRBJ2-1 TRBV5-6 TGTGCCAGCAGCCCAACCTTACAGATCAACTATGAGCAGTTCTTC CASSPTLQINYEQFF
. TRBD1 TRBJ1-2 TRBV11-2 TGTGCCAGCAGCGTCCGGGACAGGGCCACCTTC CASSVRDRATF
. . TRBJ2-6 TRBV7-9 TGTGCCAGCAGCGTAGGGAACTCTGGGGCCAACGTCCTGACTTTC CASSVGNSGANVLTF
. . TRBJ1-5 TRBV5-5 TGTGCCAGCAGCCGCCTCGCCGGAGTTGGCAATCAGCCCCAGCATTTT CASSRLAGVGNQPQHF
. . TRBJ2-1 TRBV5-4 TGTGCCAGCAGCCCCAGCTTAAATCGACTAGGTATCTACAATGAGCAGTTCTTC CASSPSLNRLGIYNEQFF
. . TRBJ2-1 TRBV2 TGTGCCAGCAGTGGATCGGGGCATGAGCAGTTCTTC CASSGSGHEQFF
. TRBD1 TRBJ1-2 TRBV19 TGTGCCAGTAGTAGGTTCCAAGGACAGGGGCGAGTTCGTGACTATGGCTACACCTTC CASSRFQGQGRVRDYGYTF
. TRBD1 TRBJ2-3 TRBV6-6 TGTGCCAGCAGTTACGGGACAGGGGGAGGGGATACGCAGTATTTT CASSYGTGGGDTQYF
once TRBD1 TRBJ1-5 TRBV30 TGTGCCTGGAGTGTTGTTGGCAGGGGGGCTCAGCCCCAGCATTTT CAWSVVGRGAQPQHF
once . TRBJ1-6 TRBV19 TGTGCCAGTAGTGCTTTGGAAAGGGATAGTTCACCCCTCCACTTT CASSALERDSSPLHF